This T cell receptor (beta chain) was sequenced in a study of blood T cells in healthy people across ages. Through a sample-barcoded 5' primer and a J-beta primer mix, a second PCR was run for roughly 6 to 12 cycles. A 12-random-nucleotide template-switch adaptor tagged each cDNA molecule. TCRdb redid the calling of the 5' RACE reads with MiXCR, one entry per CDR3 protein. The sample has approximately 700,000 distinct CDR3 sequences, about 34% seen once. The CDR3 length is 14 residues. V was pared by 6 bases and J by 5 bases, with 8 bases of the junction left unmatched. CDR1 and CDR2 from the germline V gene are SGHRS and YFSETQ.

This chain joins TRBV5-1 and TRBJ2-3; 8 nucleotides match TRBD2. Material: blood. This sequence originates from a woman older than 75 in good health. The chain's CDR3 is CASTRSGRRDTQYF. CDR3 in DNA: TGCGCCAGCACCCGGAGCGGGAGAAGAGATACGCAGTATTTT.